This is a list of T cell receptor beta chains from one sample in a study of cytomegalovirus exposure and HLA in healthy donors. Sequencing was performed with immunoSEQ multiplex PCR; in TCRdb, only in-frame clones are kept and a portion is missing. This sample yields about 110,000 clones, of which around three quarters are seen a single time; around 4.8% belongs to the top ten. The sample taken for sequencing was PBMCs. These receptors all stem from a man aged 25-45 years in good health and CMV-seropositive. CDR3s include the opening cysteine and the closing phenylalanine or tryptophan. Fields, in order: clone size, V gene, D gene, J gene, CDR3 DNA, CDR3 protein. D genes are given only for firm matches. Expanded clones get a size class; other rows say once, few or many, or leave the size out.

clone_size: many
v_call: TRBV4-2
d_call: TRBD1
j_call: TRBJ1-1
cdr3_nt: TGTGCCAGCAGCCAAGCTCGGGACAGACCTTCGAACACTGAAGCTTTCTTT
cdr3_aa: CASSQARDRPSNTEAFF

clone_size: NA
v_call: TRBV5-5
d_call: NA
j_call: TRBJ1-1
cdr3_nt: TGTGCCAGCAGCTTGATAATGGGCCGCGGGAGAAACACTGAAGCTTTCTTT
cdr3_aa: CASSLIMGRGRNTEAFF

clone_size: NA
v_call: TRBV5-1
d_call: TRBD1
j_call: TRBJ2-7
cdr3_nt: TGCGCCAGCAGCTTGGGGGACAGGGGGACGGACGAGCAGTACTTC
cdr3_aa: CASSLGDRGTDEQYF

clone_size: NA
v_call: TRBV27
d_call: NA
j_call: TRBJ1-6
cdr3_nt: TGTGCCAGCAGCCCAGGGGACTCCTATAATTCACCCCTCCACTTT
cdr3_aa: CASSPGDSYNSPLHF

clone_size: NA
v_call: TRBV30
d_call: TRBD1
j_call: TRBJ1-1
cdr3_nt: TGTGCCTGGGCAGGGGGCCCTGAAGCTTTCTTT
cdr3_aa: CAWAGGPEAFF

clone_size: NA
v_call: TRBV16
d_call: NA
j_call: TRBJ1-5
cdr3_nt: TGTGCCAGCAGCCAGGCGGGGGGGGCTAATCAGCCCCAGCATTTT
cdr3_aa: CASSQAGGANQPQHF

clone_size: NA
v_call: TRBV19
d_call: NA
j_call: TRBJ1-5
cdr3_nt: TGTGCCAGTAGTATATTCAGAAATCAGCCCCAGCATTTT
cdr3_aa: CASSIFRNQPQHF

clone_size: NA
v_call: TRBV20-1
d_call: NA
j_call: TRBJ1-1
cdr3_nt: TGCAGTGCAAGGTGGGCCGCTGAAGCTTTCTTT
cdr3_aa: CSARWAAEAFF

clone_size: few
v_call: TRBV18
d_call: TRBD2
j_call: TRBJ2-3
cdr3_nt: TGTGCCAGCTCACCAATTCGGCTAGCGGGGAGCACAGATACGCAGTATTTT
cdr3_aa: CASSPIRLAGSTDTQYF

clone_size: NA
v_call: TRBV18
d_call: NA
j_call: TRBJ1-1
cdr3_nt: TGTGCCAGCTCACCCAGTGGGCAGGTGGTGACTGAAGCTTTCTTT
cdr3_aa: CASSPSGQVVTEAFF

clone_size: NA
v_call: TRBV4-3
d_call: NA
j_call: TRBJ2-3
cdr3_nt: TGCGCCAGCAGCCAAGATCGGTCAGATACGCAGTATTTT
cdr3_aa: CASSQDRSDTQYF

clone_size: NA
v_call: TRBV6-5
d_call: NA
j_call: TRBJ1-4
cdr3_nt: TGTGCCAGCAGTTTCAGTGAACAGCCTAATGAAAAACTGTTTTTT
cdr3_aa: CASSFSEQPNEKLFF

clone_size: once
v_call: TRBV19
d_call: NA
j_call: TRBJ2-1
cdr3_nt: TGTGCCAGTCTGAGCTCCTACAATGAGCAGTTCTTC
cdr3_aa: CASLSSYNEQFF

clone_size: few
v_call: TRBV5-6
d_call: NA
j_call: TRBJ2-7
cdr3_nt: TGTGCCAGCAGCTTGGTGGCGGGGACGGGGGAGCAGTACTTC
cdr3_aa: CASSLVAGTGEQYF

clone_size: NA
v_call: TRBV7-6
d_call: TRBD1
j_call: TRBJ2-4
cdr3_nt: TGTGCCAGCAGCTCAGGACAGGGGGCGAAAAACATTCAGTACTTC
cdr3_aa: CASSSGQGAKNIQYF

clone_size: NA
v_call: TRBV19
d_call: TRBD1
j_call: TRBJ2-3
cdr3_nt: TGTGCCAGTAGTCCTCAGGGGGCACCGGATACGCAGTATTTT
cdr3_aa: CASSPQGAPDTQYF

clone_size: NA
v_call: TRBV5-6
d_call: TRBD2
j_call: TRBJ2-6
cdr3_nt: TGTGCCAGCAGTCGCCGGGGGGTGGCTGGGGCCAACGTCCTGACTTTC
cdr3_aa: CASSRRGVAGANVLTF

clone_size: NA
v_call: TRBV19
d_call: NA
j_call: TRBJ1-1
cdr3_nt: TGTGCCAGTAGTATCGGGGGTGATTTGAAGGGTACTGAAGCTTTCTTT
cdr3_aa: CASSIGGDLKGTEAFF

clone_size: NA
v_call: TRBV9
d_call: TRBD2
j_call: TRBJ2-3
cdr3_nt: TGTGCCAGCGGACGACTAGCGGGGGGACCTCGCACAGATACGCAGTATTTT
cdr3_aa: CASGRLAGGPRTDTQYF

clone_size: NA
v_call: TRBV7-2
d_call: TRBD1
j_call: TRBJ1-2
cdr3_nt: TGTGCCAGCAGCTTATCGACGACAGGGGCCAACTATGGCTACACCTTC
cdr3_aa: CASSLSTTGANYGYTF

clone_size: NA
v_call: TRBV2
d_call: TRBD1
j_call: TRBJ1-1
cdr3_nt: TGTGCCAGCAGTGAACAGGGGGTTACCACTGAAGCTTTCTTT
cdr3_aa: CASSEQGVTTEAFF

clone_size: NA
v_call: TRBV2
d_call: NA
j_call: TRBJ1-1
cdr3_nt: TGTGCCAGCAGTGAAAGGGGCAGCGGGTGGGAGATGAACACTGAAGCTTTCTTT
cdr3_aa: CASSERGSGWEMNTEAFF

clone_size: NA
v_call: TRBV6-5
d_call: NA
j_call: TRBJ2-1
cdr3_nt: TGTGCCAGCAGTTCTACCCTCCGACTCCTAGGCAATGAGCAGTTCTTC
cdr3_aa: CASSSTLRLLGNEQFF

clone_size: NA
v_call: TRBV2
d_call: NA
j_call: TRBJ1-5
cdr3_nt: TGTGCCAGCAGTGAAGAGGCAGGGGATCAGCCCCAGCATTTT
cdr3_aa: CASSEEAGDQPQHF

clone_size: once
v_call: TRBV13
d_call: NA
j_call: TRBJ2-7
cdr3_nt: TGTGCCAGCAGCTTACAACTCACCTACGAGCAGTACTTC
cdr3_aa: CASSLQLTYEQYF

clone_size: few
v_call: TRBV15
d_call: NA
j_call: TRBJ1-5
cdr3_nt: TGTGCCACCAGCTACAGGGTCAGTCAGCCCCAGCATTTT
cdr3_aa: CATSYRVSQPQHF

clone_size: NA
v_call: TRBV9
d_call: NA
j_call: TRBJ2-1
cdr3_nt: TGTGCCAGCAGCCGTTCGTTTACAGTGAATGAGCAGTTCTTC
cdr3_aa: CASSRSFTVNEQFF

clone_size: NA
v_call: TRBV5-1
d_call: NA
j_call: TRBJ2-2
cdr3_nt: TGCGCCAGCAGTCACGGGGGGCAGGCCGGGGAGCTGTTTTTT
cdr3_aa: CASSHGGQAGELFF

clone_size: few
v_call: TRBV28
d_call: TRBD1
j_call: TRBJ1-4
cdr3_nt: TGTGCCAGCAGTTTAGGGACAGGGGGCGATGAAAAACTGTTTTTT
cdr3_aa: CASSLGTGGDEKLFF

clone_size: NA
v_call: TRBV19
d_call: TRBD1
j_call: TRBJ1-2
cdr3_nt: TGTGCCAGTAGTGGGGACAGATCCTATGGCTACACCTTC
cdr3_aa: CASSGDRSYGYTF

clone_size: NA
v_call: TRBV7-3
d_call: TRBD2
j_call: TRBJ2-3
cdr3_nt: TGTGCCAGCAGCTTACTAGCGGGGGACACAGATACGCAGTATTTT
cdr3_aa: CASSLLAGDTDTQYF

clone_size: NA
v_call: TRBV6-5
d_call: NA
j_call: TRBJ2-7
cdr3_nt: TGTGCCAGCTCGTCCGGACACCTTACCTACGAGCAGTACTTC
cdr3_aa: CASSSGHLTYEQYF

clone_size: NA
v_call: TRBV11-2
d_call: TRBD1
j_call: TRBJ1-4
cdr3_nt: TGTGCCAGCAGCTTCGGACAGGCTAATGAAAAACTGTTTTTT
cdr3_aa: CASSFGQANEKLFF

clone_size: few
v_call: TRBV5-1
d_call: NA
j_call: TRBJ1-3
cdr3_nt: TGTGCCAGCAGCTTAACGGGGGCTGGAAACACCATATATTTT
cdr3_aa: CASSLTGAGNTIYF

clone_size: NA
v_call: TRBV7-9
d_call: TRBD1
j_call: TRBJ2-1
cdr3_nt: TGTGCCAGCAGCTTAATTGGGACAGGGTACAATGAGCAGTTCTTC
cdr3_aa: CASSLIGTGYNEQFF

clone_size: NA
v_call: TRBV11-3
d_call: NA
j_call: TRBJ2-7
cdr3_nt: TGTGCCAGCAGCTTAGACCCGGGTAGCGAGCAGTACTTC
cdr3_aa: CASSLDPGSEQYF

clone_size: few
v_call: TRBV18
d_call: NA
j_call: TRBJ1-5
cdr3_nt: TGTGCCAGCTCTCGATCCCCCGGGAGCAATCAGCCCCAGCATTTT
cdr3_aa: CASSRSPGSNQPQHF

clone_size: NA
v_call: TRBV19
d_call: NA
j_call: TRBJ2-7
cdr3_nt: TGTGCCAGTAGTGAATCCAGGGGCTACGAGCAGTACTTC
cdr3_aa: CASSESRGYEQYF

clone_size: NA
v_call: TRBV10-3
d_call: TRBD1
j_call: TRBJ2-7
cdr3_nt: TGTGCCATCGGGCAGGGGGTGTACGAGCAGTACTTC
cdr3_aa: CAIGQGVYEQYF

clone_size: few
v_call: TRBV7-3
d_call: TRBD2
j_call: TRBJ2-3
cdr3_nt: TGTGCCAGCAGCTCAAGCGGGGGGTACACAGATACGCAGTATTTT
cdr3_aa: CASSSSGGYTDTQYF

clone_size: once
v_call: TRBV5-4
d_call: NA
j_call: TRBJ1-6
cdr3_nt: TGTGCCAGCAGCTTAGGACAGTATAATTCACCCCTCCACTTT
cdr3_aa: CASSLGQYNSPLHF

clone_size: NA
v_call: TRBV28
d_call: NA
j_call: TRBJ1-4
cdr3_nt: TGTGCCAGCAGTTGGCGGTTGAATGTTCGGGAAAAACTGTTTTTT
cdr3_aa: CASSWRLNVREKLFF

clone_size: NA
v_call: TRBV28
d_call: NA
j_call: TRBJ1-5
cdr3_nt: TGTGCCAGCAGTTTCGGGCAGGGCGTTAGAAAGGAGCATTTT
cdr3_aa: CASSFGQGVRKEHF

clone_size: NA
v_call: TRBV5-4
d_call: TRBD1
j_call: TRBJ1-1
cdr3_nt: TGTGCCAGCAGCGTGCCGGGACAGATGAACACTGAAGCTTTCTTT
cdr3_aa: CASSVPGQMNTEAFF

clone_size: NA
v_call: TRBV28
d_call: NA
j_call: TRBJ2-3
cdr3_nt: TGTGCCAGCAGTCCCGGGTCTGGCACAGATACGCAGTATTTT
cdr3_aa: CASSPGSGTDTQYF

clone_size: NA
v_call: TRBV9
d_call: NA
j_call: TRBJ2-5
cdr3_nt: TGTGCCAGCAGCGTAGGGGTCACCGGGACTCAAGGTGCGGAGGCCCAGTACTTC
cdr3_aa: CASSVGVTGTQGAEAQYF